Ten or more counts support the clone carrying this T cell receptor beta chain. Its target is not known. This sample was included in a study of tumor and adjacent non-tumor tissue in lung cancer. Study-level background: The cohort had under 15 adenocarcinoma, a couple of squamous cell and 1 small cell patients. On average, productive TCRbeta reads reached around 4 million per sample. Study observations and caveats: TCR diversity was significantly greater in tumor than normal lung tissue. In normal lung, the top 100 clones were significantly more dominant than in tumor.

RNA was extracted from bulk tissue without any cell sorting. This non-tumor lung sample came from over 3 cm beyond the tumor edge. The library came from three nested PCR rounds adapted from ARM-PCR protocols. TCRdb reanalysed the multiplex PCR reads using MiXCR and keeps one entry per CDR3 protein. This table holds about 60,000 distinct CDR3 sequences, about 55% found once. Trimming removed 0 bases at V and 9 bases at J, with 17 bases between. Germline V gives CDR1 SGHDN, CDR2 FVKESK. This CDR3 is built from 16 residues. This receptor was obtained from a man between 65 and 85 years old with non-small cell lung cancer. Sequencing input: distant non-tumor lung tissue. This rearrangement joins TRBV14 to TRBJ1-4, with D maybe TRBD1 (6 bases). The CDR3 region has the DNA TGTGCCAGCAGCCAAGATAGGGAGGGGGTCGGCAAAAAACTGTTTTTT. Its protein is CASSQDREGVGKKLFF.